The TCR beta chain under discussion was sequenced for a study of cytomegalovirus exposure and HLA in healthy donors. This clone has just a few counts. Its antigen is currently unknown. Primers included in the PCR were 60 Vbeta and 13 Jbeta primers. The repertoire was sequenced with immunoSEQ multiplex PCR; TCRdb's copy has only in-frame clones and lacks some. The sample shows roughly 190,000 clones, 65% to 90% of them seen only once. The germline V gene encodes CDR1 SGHAT and CDR2 FQDESV (reference sequence). The CDR3 is made up of 13 amino acids. V gave up 3 bases and J gave up 5 bases; unmatched junction bases: 3. All the people who gave samples were healthy bone marrow donors. Donors had nominal health at sampling but likely had unrecorded immune exposures. The study, taken as a whole, reports: A later analysis linked a missense DCLRE1C variant to TCR beta V- and J-gene trimming. Several V segments, TRBV6-2 and TRBV6-3 among them, could not be told apart and were dropped.

The chain employs TRBV11-1 and TRBJ2-5; 7 nucleotides match TRBD2. This clonotype was sampled from a man in his forties in good health and CMV-seropositive. Sequencing was done on a sample of PBMCs. This chain's CDR3 is CASSFPGGETQYF. DNA of the CDR3: TGTGCCAGCAGCTTCCCGGGGGGTGAGACCCAGTACTTC.